These 11 T cell receptor beta chains originate from one sample sequenced in a study of blood T cell repertoires in COVID-19. Assay: immunoSEQ multiplex PCR; the TCRdb copy retains only in-frame clones and omits some. In the table there are under 200,000 clones, about 88% of which are singletons. Material: peripheral blood. The receptor set was obtained from a man younger than 30 with acute or convalescent COVID-19.

This chain connects TRBV30 to TRBJ2-7; 7 nucleotides line up with TRBD1. Per germline, CDR1 GTSNPN and CDR2 SVGIG (reference sequence). The trim removed 2 bases at V and 3 bases at J, leaving 10 bases unmatched. The CDR3 spans 15 residues. The CDR3 loop reads CAWSTPGTANYEQYF. The CDR3 DNA sequence: TGTGCCTGGAGTACCCCCGGGACAGCGAACTACGAGCAGTACTTC.

V gene TRBV24-1 combines with J gene TRBJ2-7, with 7 bases aligning to TRBD1. V gave up 3 bases and J gave up 0 bases; unmatched junction bases: 7. CDR3 length: 16 amino acids. CDR1 is KGHDR, CDR2 SFDVKD, per germline. The CDR3 sequence: CATSDTGQESSYEQYF. In DNA form, the CDR3 reads TGTGCCACCAGTGATACCGGACAGGAGAGCTCCTACGAGCAGTACTTC.

J is TRBJ2-3 and V is TRBV28; 10 positions match TRBD2. V lost 5 bases to trimming and J lost 0 bases; unmatched junction nucleotides: 17. Germline CDR1 is MDHEN and CDR2 is SYDVKM. The CDR3 has 20 residues. CDR3 DNA: TGTGCCAGCAGTCTCCATGCCGCGGCTAGCGGGGGCCCTAGCACAGATACGCAGTATTTT. Translated: CASSLHAAASGGPSTDTQYF. Filled out from reference TRBV28 and TRBJ2-3, the complete variable domain reads DVKVTQSSRYLVKRTGEKVFLECVQDMDHENMFWYRQDPGLGLRLIYFSYDVKMKEKGDIPEGYSVSREKKERFSLILESASTNQTSMYLCASSLHAAASGGPSTDTQYFGPGTRLTVL.

V is TRBV3-1 (or the pseudogene TRBV3-2) and J is TRBJ2-5; 11 bases agree with TRBD2. Losses at the gene ends were 1 base for V and 13 bases for J; bases not matched to a gene: 11. The CDR3 covers 15 residues. The germline V gene has CDR1 LGHDT and CDR2 YNNKEL (reference sequence). CDR3 amino acids: CASSQGMGTSGNLYF. The CDR3 coding sequence is TGTGCCAGCAGCCAAGGCATGGGGACTAGCGGAAACTTGTACTTC.

The chain recombines TRBV24-1 with TRBJ1-4; weak D call: TRBD1 (6 bases). The CDR3 runs to 16 residues. Trimming took off 3 bases at V and 8 bases at J, with 18 bases between the two ends. Germline CDR1 and CDR2: KGHDR and SFDVKD. The CDR3 DNA is TGTGCCACCAGTGATCACAGGGTCGGGTTTTGGGAAAAACTGTTTTTT. This encodes CATSDHRVGFWEKLFF.

The CDR3 sequence: CASSIQGLENTIYF. The DNA of the CDR3 is TGTGCCAGTAGTATCCAGGGGTTGGAAAACACCATATATTTT. This chain uses TRBV19 with TRBJ1-3, with a tentative D call TRBD1 (6 bases). V shed 3 bases and J shed 6 bases, with 12 bases lying between them. The length of the CDR3 is 14 residues. The germline V gene has CDR1 LNHDA and CDR2 SQIVND (reference sequence). The full variable domain, in which reference TRBV19 and TRBJ1-3 provide the parts outside the CDR3, is DGGITQSPKYLFRKEGQNVTLSCEQNLNHDAMYWYRQDPGQGLRLIYYSQIVNDFQKGDIAEGYSVSREKKESFPLTVTSAQKNPTAFYLCASSIQGLENTIYFGEGSWLTVV.

This chain links TRBV16 with TRBJ1-5, with D unclear. V was trimmed by 0 bases and J by 8 bases, leaving 8 bases between them. Germline V gene sequence: CDR1 KGHSY, CDR2 FQNENV. The CDR3 runs to 13 residues. The CDR3 coding sequence is TGTGCCAGCAGCCAATCCTTTCAGGAGCCCCAGCATTTT. Residues: CASSQSFQEPQHF.

The chain carries TRBV6-1 and TRBJ1-6; 8 nucleotides match TRBD1. CDR1 MNHNS and CDR2 SASEGT come from the germline V gene. V lost 6 bases, J lost 4 bases, and 8 bases stayed unmatched. There are 16 residues in the CDR3. The CDR3 DNA reads as TGTGCCAGCAGGGAAAGACAGGGGAGTTATAATTCACCCCTCCACTTT. Protein sequence: CASRERQGSYNSPLHF.

CDR3 DNA: TGTGCCAGCAGTTGGGGCCGGACAGGGAGGACTGAAGCTTTCTTT. Its protein product is CASSWGRTGRTEAFF. The chain couples TRBV28 to TRBJ1-1, with 8 bases aligning to TRBD1. The CDR3 runs to 15 residues. J gave up 5 bases and V 4 bases, and 9 bases lay outside the gene matches. Germline CDR1 MDHEN, CDR2 SYDVKM. The full variable domain, in which reference TRBV28 and TRBJ1-1 provide the parts outside the CDR3, is DVKVTQSSRYLVKRTGEKVFLECVQDMDHENMFWYRQDPGLGLRLIYFSYDVKMKEKGDIPEGYSVSREKKERFSLILESASTNQTSMYLCASSWGRTGRTEAFFGQGTRLTVV.

The chain employs TRBV7-6 and TRBJ2-2, with 8 bases identical to TRBD2. Germline CDR1 SGHVS, CDR2 FNYEAQ. The CDR3 has 15 residues. After removal of 5 bases from V and 4 bases from J, the junction contained 6 bases not matched to a gene. The CDR3 region is CASSPGAGGTGELFF. The CDR3 DNA reads TGTGCCAGCAGCCCAGGGGCGGGGGGCACCGGGGAGCTGTTTTTT.

Many counts were recorded for this clone. The chain combines TRBV6-4 with TRBJ2-3; 8 bases line up with TRBD2. CDR3 length: 16 residues. Trimming cost V 3 bases and J 1 base; bases outside gene matches: 6. Germline loops: CDR1 MRHNA, CDR2 SNTAGT. The CDR3 region is CASSEGLDDGTDTQYF. The DNA for the CDR3 is TGTGCCAGCAGTGAGGGACTAGATGACGGCACAGATACGCAGTATTTT.